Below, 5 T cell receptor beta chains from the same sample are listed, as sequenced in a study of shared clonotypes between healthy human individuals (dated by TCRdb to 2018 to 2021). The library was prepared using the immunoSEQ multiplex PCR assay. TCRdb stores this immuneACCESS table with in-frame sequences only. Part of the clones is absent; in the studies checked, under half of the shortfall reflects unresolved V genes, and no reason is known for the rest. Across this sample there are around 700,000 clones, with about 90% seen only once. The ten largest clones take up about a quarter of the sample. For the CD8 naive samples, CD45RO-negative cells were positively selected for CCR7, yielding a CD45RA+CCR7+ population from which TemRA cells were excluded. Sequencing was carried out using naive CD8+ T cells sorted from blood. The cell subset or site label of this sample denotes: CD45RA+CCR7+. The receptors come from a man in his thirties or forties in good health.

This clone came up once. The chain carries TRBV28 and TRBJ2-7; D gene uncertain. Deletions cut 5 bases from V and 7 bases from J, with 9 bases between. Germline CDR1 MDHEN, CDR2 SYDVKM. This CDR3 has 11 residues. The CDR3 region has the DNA TGTGCCAGCAGTATAACGCGGGAGCAGTACTTC. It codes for CASSITREQYF.

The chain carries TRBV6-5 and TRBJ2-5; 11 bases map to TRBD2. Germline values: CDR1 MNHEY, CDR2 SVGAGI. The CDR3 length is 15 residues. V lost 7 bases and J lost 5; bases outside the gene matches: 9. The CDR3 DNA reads TGTGCCAGCACAATGCTAGCGGGAGGTTCGGAGACCCAGTACTTC. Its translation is CASTMLAGGSETQYF.

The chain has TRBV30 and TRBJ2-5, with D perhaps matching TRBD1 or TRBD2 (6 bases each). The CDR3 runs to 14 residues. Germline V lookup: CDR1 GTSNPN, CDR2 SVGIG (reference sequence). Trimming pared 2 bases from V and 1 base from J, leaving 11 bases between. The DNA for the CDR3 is TGTGCCTGGAGTTCGGGGGCCGTCCAAGAGACCCAGTACTTC. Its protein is CAWSSGAVQETQYF.

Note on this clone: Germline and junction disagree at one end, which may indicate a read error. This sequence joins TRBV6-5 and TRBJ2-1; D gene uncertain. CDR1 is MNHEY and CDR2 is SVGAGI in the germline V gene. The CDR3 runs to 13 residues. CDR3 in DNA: TGTGCCAGCAGTTACGTTGAGTACAGAGAGCTCCTCTTC. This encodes CASSYVEYRELLF.

The CDR3 bases are TGTGCCAGTAGTATCGACTTAAACAATGAGCAGTTCTTC. Its protein is CASSIDLNNEQFF. The chain is built from TRBV19 and TRBJ2-1; D gene unclear. Deletions cut 3 bases from V and 5 bases from J, with 8 bases between. CDR3 length: 13 amino acids. CDR1 is LNHDA and CDR2 is SQIVND in the germline V gene (reference sequence).